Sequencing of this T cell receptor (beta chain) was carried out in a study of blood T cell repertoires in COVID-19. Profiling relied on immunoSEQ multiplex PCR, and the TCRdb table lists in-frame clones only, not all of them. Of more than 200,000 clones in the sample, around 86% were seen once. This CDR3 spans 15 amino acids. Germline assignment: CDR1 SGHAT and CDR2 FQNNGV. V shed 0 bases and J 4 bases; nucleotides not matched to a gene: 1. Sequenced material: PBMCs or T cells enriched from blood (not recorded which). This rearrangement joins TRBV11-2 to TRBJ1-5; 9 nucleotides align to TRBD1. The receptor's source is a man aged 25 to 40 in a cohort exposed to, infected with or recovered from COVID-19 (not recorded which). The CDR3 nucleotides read TGTGCCAGCAGCTTAGATGGGACAGGGAATCAGCCCCAGCATTTT. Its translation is CASSLDGTGNQPQHF.